Ten or more counts support the clone carrying this T cell receptor beta chain. Antigen: not known. TCRdb passed the RACE reads through MiXCR, listing each CDR3 protein once. Among over 30,000 distinct CDR3 sequences listed, approximately 9.5% were seen once. This sample stems from a study of human T cells and chemical hapten exposure. Findings and limits, study-wide: TCRs above 1 in 1000 frequency did not change with DPC sensitization.

Per the germline V gene, CDR1 is SGHVS and CDR2 is FQNEAQ. The CDR3 is made up of 17 amino acids. Trimming took 3 bases from V and 6 from J; bases not matched to a gene: 8. Time point indicated: patch test 3, about 24 weeks after DPC sensitization. Treatment defined: therapeutic diphenylcyclopropenone sensitization with weekly scalp DPC. Unfractionated whole blood was the source from which total RNA was extracted. The sequencing used whole blood, collected in connection with sensitization to the hapten diphenylcyclopropenone (DPC). This TCR came from a man in his forties or fifties with alopecia areata. Some clones in this sample may be carry-over from other donors' samples. The J gene is TRBJ2-2, the V gene TRBV7-8; 12 bases map to TRBD2. CDR3 loop: CASSFDTGLAGAGELFF. DNA for the CDR3: TGTGCCAGCAGCTTCGACACGGGACTAGCGGGCGCCGGGGAGCTGTTTTTT.